A single sample is the source of the 16 T cell receptor beta chains below, sequenced in a study of identical twins. TCRdb reanalysed the 5' RACE reads using MiXCR and keeps one entry per CDR3 protein. Of 350,000 to 450,000 distinct CDR3 sequences listed, less than 20% are singletons. The sample consisted of naive T cells sorted from blood. The receptors here all came from a man in his fifties in good health.

The CDR3 loop is CASSSPGLAVTDTQYF. Written as DNA, the CDR3 is TGTGCCAGCAGCTCACCGGGACTAGCGGTCACAGATACGCAGTATTTT. The J gene is TRBJ2-3, the V gene TRBV11-2, with 11 positions matching TRBD2. Looked up from germline, CDR1 is SGHAT and CDR2 is FQNNGV. This CDR3 is built from 16 residues. The trim removed 4 bases at V and 2 bases at J, leaving 5 bases unmatched.

The chain carries TRBV7-3 and TRBJ2-7; 14 bases agree with TRBD2. Germline assignment: CDR1 SGHTA and CDR2 FQGTGA. Trimming removed 4 bases from V and 6 bases from J; junction bases left unmatched: 8. There are 16 residues in the CDR3. CDR3 protein: CASSYTGLAGVSEQYF. The CDR3 DNA is TGTGCCAGCAGCTATACGGGACTAGCGGGAGTTAGCGAGCAGTACTTC.

The CDR3, as DNA: TGTGCCAGCAGTCATCGGGACAGGAAAGAGACCCAGTACTTC. This gives the protein CASSHRDRKETQYF. The chain links TRBV28 to TRBJ2-5, with 8 bases fitting TRBD1. Germline-derived CDR1 and CDR2 are MDHEN and SYDVKM. The ends lost 5 bases at V and 3 bases at J; junction bases unmatched: 5. The CDR3 length is 14 residues.

This clonotype was found many times. The chain uses TRBV5-1 and TRBJ2-7; D perhaps matches TRBD2 (7 bases). The germline CDR1 and CDR2 sequences are SGHRS and YFSETQ. V was cut by 7 bases and J by 6 bases, with 17 bases left in between. The CDR3 loop spans 13 amino acids. CDR3 protein: CASHGGLQGEQYF. Written as DNA, the CDR3 is TGCGCCAGCCACGGGGGGCTCCAAGGCGAGCAGTACTTC.

This clonotype was seen only a few times. V and J are TRBV11-2 and TRBJ2-3; TRBD2 matches at 10 bases. Germline V gene data show CDR1 as SGHAT and CDR2 as FQNNGV. The CDR3 consists of 19 residues. V shed 1 base, J shed 0 bases, and the junction held 10 bases outside the gene matches. CDR3 residues: CASSLVGAGTSASTDTQYF. DNA for the CDR3: TGTGCCAGCAGCTTAGTAGGGGCCGGGACTAGCGCTAGCACAGATACGCAGTATTTT.

The V and J genes are TRBV5-6 and TRBJ1-4; the D gene is possibly TRBD1 (6 bases). V shed 4 bases and J shed 3 bases, with 10 bases lying between them. From germline, CDR1 is SGHDT and CDR2 YYEEEE. The CDR3 totals 14 residues. For the CDR3, the DNA is TGTGCCAGCAGCAGAGGGGGGTCTAATGAAAAACTGTTTTTT. Residues: CASSRGGSNEKLFF.

The V gene is TRBV7-2, the J gene TRBJ2-5; no clear D. The CDR3 has 15 amino acids. CDR1 is SGHTA, CDR2 FQGNSA, per germline. Trimming removed 3 bases at V and 2 bases at J, with 13 bases between. This CDR3 reads CASSLQPSPQETQYF. In nucleotides, the CDR3 is TGTGCCAGCAGCTTGCAGCCTTCTCCTCAAGAGACCCAGTACTTC.

The table lists this clonotype with many counts. V usage is TRBV5-1 and J usage is TRBJ1-6; weak D call: TRBD1 (5 bases). The V end was cut by 5 bases, the J end by 7 bases, with 13 bases between. Germline V lookup: CDR1 SGHRS, CDR2 YFSETQ. The CDR3 consists of 14 residues. CDR3 DNA sequence: TGCGCCAGCAGTTCGGGGCATCAAAATTCACCCCTCCACTTT. It yields the protein CASSSGHQNSPLHF.

The chain uses TRBV24-1 and TRBJ2-5; D is unresolved. CDR1 is KGHDR and CDR2 is SFDVKD in the germline V gene. V lost 5 bases and J 5 bases, leaving 11 bases between the germline ends. CDR3 length: 13 residues. The CDR3 nucleotides are TGTGCCACCAGTGGGTCCCTACGGGAGACCCAGTACTTC. It translates to CATSGSLRETQYF.

This clonotype was observed a few times. This chain connects TRBV5-1 to TRBJ1-5; no clear D gene. CDR1 and CDR2 from the germline V gene are SGHRS and YFSETQ. The CDR3 sequence is 15 residues long. The germline V and J ends were trimmed by 4 bases and 3 bases, with 14 bases remaining between them. CDR3 DNA sequence: TGCGCCAGCAGCCCGGTTGACGGATTCAATCAGCCCCAGCATTTT. Translating it yields CASSPVDGFNQPQHF.

The CDR3 sequence: CSASRVARANEQFF. The CDR3 region has the DNA TGCAGTGCTAGCAGGGTAGCCAGGGCCAATGAGCAGTTCTTC. The rearrangement uses TRBV20-1 and TRBJ2-1, with D maybe TRBD1 (5 bases). The CDR3 totals 14 residues. CDR1 and CDR2 (germline): DFQATT, SNEGSKA (reference sequence). V lost 3 bases, J lost 6 bases, and 15 bases lay in between.

This clonotype was seen many times. This chain connects TRBV12-3 or TRBV12-4 to TRBJ2-5; possibly TRBD2 for D (5 bases). V was clipped by 5 bases and J by 9 bases, with 25 bases between them. The CDR3 runs to 16 residues. The CDR3 bases are TGTGCCAGCAGTCTGGCTAGCCGATTCTATGACGAGTCCCAGTACTTC. It translates to CASSLASRFYDESQYF.

This clonotype has at least ten counts. The chain recombines TRBV7-2 with TRBJ2-7; 8 bases align to TRBD2. J was trimmed by 1 base and V by 5 bases; bases with no gene match: 4. In germline, CDR1 is SGHTA, CDR2 FQGNSA. The CDR3 is 14 amino acids. CDR3 sequence reads: CASSPRGGSYEQYF. CDR3 nucleotide sequence: TGTGCCAGCAGCCCCCGGGGGGGGTCCTACGAGCAGTACTTC.

This chain uses TRBV7-9 with TRBJ2-5; unclear D gene. Trimming removed 8 bases from V and 3 bases from J, with 25 bases in between. Germline lookup yields CDR1 SEHNR and CDR2 FQNEAQ (reference sequence). CDR3 length: 17 amino acids. Here the CDR3 DNA reads TGTGCCAGCGAGGACCTTTGTCGGGTCCCACGGGAAGAGACCCAGTACTTC. Residues: CASEDLCRVPREETQYF.

This clonotype was seen ten or more times. V usage is TRBV6-5 and J usage is TRBJ2-2; D is possibly TRBD1 (6 bases). Germline V gene data show CDR1 as MNHEY and CDR2 as SVGAGI. The CDR3 runs 16 residues. The ends were cut back, 2 bases at V and 1 base at J, with 11 bases in the middle. CDR3 bases: TGTGCCAGCAGTTACCCCGGGACACTGAACACCGGGGAGCTGTTTTTT. This encodes CASSYPGTLNTGELFF.

This chain connects TRBV20-1 to TRBJ1-5; D might be TRBD1 (5 bases). Trimming took off 0 bases at V and 7 bases at J, with 19 bases between the two ends. This CDR3 has 16 amino acids. Per germline, CDR1 DFQATT and CDR2 SNEGSKA (reference sequence). DNA for the CDR3: TGCAGTGCTAGAGAGTTATCTAGGGGTGTAGGACAGCCCCAGCATTTT. Translating gives CSARELSRGVGQPQHF.